The sequence of this T cell receptor (beta chain) was determined in a study of siplizumab effects on memory and regulatory T cells. General study points: Contribution to the alloresponse seemed major for naive T cells, which also seemed more diverse than memory cells. Alloreactive sequences whose origin lay in unstimulated CD4+ memory cells were significantly reduced by siplizumab.

Method: immunoSEQ multiplex PCR; TCRdb's copy keeps in-frame clones and lacks some. The table has about 82,000 clones, roughly 90% seen once. A word on this clone: As yet, its antigen is unknown.

CDR1 SNHLY and CDR2 FYNNEI come from the germline V gene. The CDR3 totals 15 residues. The V and J ends lost 6 bases and 4 bases, in that order; junction bases with no gene match: 9. The chain couples TRBV2 to TRBJ2-5; 9 nucleotides align to TRBD1. The sequence was collected from a human donor in good health. Input material: Tregs sorted from blood. The CDR3 reads CASRKGDREGETQYF. The CDR3 DNA is TGTGCCAGCAGGAAAGGGGACAGGGAGGGAGAGACCCAGTACTTC.